Given below is one T cell receptor (beta chain) in context. Its target is unknown. These data come from a study of shared clonotypes between healthy human individuals. About the study: Per-donor plates numbered three CD4 naive, three CD4 memory, two CD8 naive and one CD8 memory. Study results and caveats: Memory subsets had estimated richness that was generally smaller than that of naive subsets.

The CDR3 loop spans 17 amino acids. In germline, CDR1 is KGHSH, CDR2 LQKENI. Trimming shortened V by 3 bases and J by 5 bases, and 20 bases separated the two germline ends. Data came from immunoSEQ multiplex PCR; TCRdb stores just in-frame clones and leaves some out. The repertoire holds about 2.5 million clones, with approximately 90% as singletons. The receptor was isolated from a young man in good health. Some clones in this sample may be carry-over from other donors' samples. This chain uses TRBV18 with TRBJ1-5, with unresolved D. The sequenced material came from naive CD4+ T cells from PBMCs. This sample's subset: CD45RA+ positively selected. CDR3 amino acids: CASSPRQAKSVDQPQHF. CDR3 bases: TGTGCCAGCTCACCTCGTCAGGCAAAATCCGTGGATCAGCCCCAGCATTTT.